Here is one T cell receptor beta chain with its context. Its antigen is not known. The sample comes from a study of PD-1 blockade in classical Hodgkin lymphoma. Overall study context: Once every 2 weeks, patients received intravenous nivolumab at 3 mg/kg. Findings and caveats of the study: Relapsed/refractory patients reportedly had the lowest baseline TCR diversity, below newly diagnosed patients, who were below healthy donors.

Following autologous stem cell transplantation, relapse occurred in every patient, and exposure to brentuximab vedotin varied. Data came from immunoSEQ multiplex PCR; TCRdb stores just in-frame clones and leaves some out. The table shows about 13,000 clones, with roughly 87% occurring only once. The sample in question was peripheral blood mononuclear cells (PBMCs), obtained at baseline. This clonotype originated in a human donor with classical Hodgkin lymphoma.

CDR3 sequence reads: CASSLVGANVLTF. Written as DNA, the CDR3 is TGTGCCAGCAGCTTAGTTGGGGCCAACGTCCTGACTTTC. This rearrangement joins TRBV7-9 to TRBJ2-6; no clear D gene. This CDR3 contains 13 residues. CDR1 and CDR2 from the germline V gene are SEHNR and FQNEAQ (reference sequence). Between the trimmed V and J ends, which lost 1 base and 3 bases, there was a span of 1 base.